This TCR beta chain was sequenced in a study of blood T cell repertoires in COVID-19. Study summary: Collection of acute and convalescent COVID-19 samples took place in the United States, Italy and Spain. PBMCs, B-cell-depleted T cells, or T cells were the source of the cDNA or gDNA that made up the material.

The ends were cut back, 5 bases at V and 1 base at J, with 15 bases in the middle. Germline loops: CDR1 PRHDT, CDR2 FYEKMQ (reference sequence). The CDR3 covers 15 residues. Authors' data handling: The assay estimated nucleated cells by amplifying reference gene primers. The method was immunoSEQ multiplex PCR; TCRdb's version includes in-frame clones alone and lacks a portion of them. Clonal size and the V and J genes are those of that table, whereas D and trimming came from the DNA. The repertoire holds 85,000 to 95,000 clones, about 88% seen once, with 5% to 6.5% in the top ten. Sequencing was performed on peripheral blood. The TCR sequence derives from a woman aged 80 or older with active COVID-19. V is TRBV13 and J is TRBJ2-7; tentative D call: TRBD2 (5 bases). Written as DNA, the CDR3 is TGTGCCAGCAGCGCGTCGAGGGATGGGTCCTACGAGCAGTACTTC. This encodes CASSASRDGSYEQYF.